This T cell receptor (beta chain) derives from a study of cytomegalovirus exposure and HLA in healthy donors. Primers for the PCR totalled 60 Vbeta and 13 Jbeta. Only in-frame clones appear in the TCRdb table, and some are missing; sequencing was by immunoSEQ multiplex PCR. The table has under 200,000 clones, around 86% seen once; the top ten hold less than 0.85%. This clone has more than one count but fewer than ten. V shed 6 bases and J shed 5 bases, with 14 bases lying between them. Per germline, CDR1 MNHEY and CDR2 SMNVEV (reference sequence). The CDR3 is 13 amino acids. The rearrangement uses TRBV27 and TRBJ2-7, with D tentatively TRBD1 (8 bases). This TCR was sampled from a woman aged 18 to 35 in good health and CMV-seronegative. The source material was PBMCs. The CDR3 DNA reads as TGTGCCAGCAGAACAGGGGGGGTCAACGAGCAGTACTTC. Amino acids: CASRTGGVNEQYF.